This T cell receptor (beta chain) was profiled in a study of vaccination effects on CD4 cells after COVID-19. Study-wide results and caveats: Limitations: small convalescent group and missing early post-infection timepoints.

On this clone: Its cognate antigen is unknown.

J gave up 6 bases and V 4 bases, and 6 bases lay outside the gene matches. This CDR3 is 13 amino acids long. CDR1 is SGHDT and CDR2 is YYEEEE in the germline V gene. Peptide-pool stimulation followed by sequencing identified expanded antigen-specific CD4+ clonotypes in the ViraFEST assay. Following 10 days of culture, CD4+ T cells were isolated. The vaccine given was either BNT162b2 or mRNA-1273, in two doses. Testing of the vaccine recipients showed negative nucleocapsid antibodies and no prior SARS-CoV-2 infection. Each well held 1.5 million to 2 million PBMC cultured with roughly 9.7 ug/ml peptides and about 10 IU/ml IL-2. Replacing half the medium with IL-2 medium was done on days 3 and 7. Profiled with immunoSEQ multiplex PCR; TCRdb holds only in-frame clones, not every one. This sample has approximately 30,000 clones; roughly four fifths occur once, and the top ten carry approximately 1.6%.

The TCR sequence derives from a human donor who received a COVID-19 vaccine. Some clones in this sample may be carry-over from other donors' samples. The starting material was CD4+ T cells from PBMCs cultured with HCoV-NL63 spike peptides, obtained after COVID-19 vaccination. The chain recombines TRBV5-6 with TRBJ1-1; 7 bases match TRBD1. The CDR3, as DNA: TGTGCCAGCAGCGGGATAACAGGGGCTGAAGCTTTCTTT. Translated: CASSGITGAEAFF.